This TCR beta chain originates from a study of blood T cell repertoires in COVID-19. Study at large: The United States, Italy and Spain were the sources of the acute and convalescent COVID-19 samples. Sources were T cells, B-cell-depleted T cells, or PBMCs; the material itself was cDNA or gDNA.

J gave up 1 base and V 4 bases, and 9 bases lay outside the gene matches. Germline CDR1 reads SGHVS; CDR2 reads FNYEAQ. The CDR3 runs to 17 residues. Some clones are missing from TCRdb's copy, which holds only in-frame ones; the method was immunoSEQ multiplex PCR. The sample carries about 97,000 clones, roughly 87% recorded once. The sample consisted of peripheral blood. The chain employs TRBV7-6 and TRBJ2-3; TRBD2 aligns across 9 bases. The TCR originated in a man in his fifties with active COVID-19. The CDR3 protein is CASSSGLAGARTDTQYF. The CDR3 bases are TGTGCCAGCAGCTCCGGGTTAGCGGGGGCTCGCACAGATACGCAGTATTTT.